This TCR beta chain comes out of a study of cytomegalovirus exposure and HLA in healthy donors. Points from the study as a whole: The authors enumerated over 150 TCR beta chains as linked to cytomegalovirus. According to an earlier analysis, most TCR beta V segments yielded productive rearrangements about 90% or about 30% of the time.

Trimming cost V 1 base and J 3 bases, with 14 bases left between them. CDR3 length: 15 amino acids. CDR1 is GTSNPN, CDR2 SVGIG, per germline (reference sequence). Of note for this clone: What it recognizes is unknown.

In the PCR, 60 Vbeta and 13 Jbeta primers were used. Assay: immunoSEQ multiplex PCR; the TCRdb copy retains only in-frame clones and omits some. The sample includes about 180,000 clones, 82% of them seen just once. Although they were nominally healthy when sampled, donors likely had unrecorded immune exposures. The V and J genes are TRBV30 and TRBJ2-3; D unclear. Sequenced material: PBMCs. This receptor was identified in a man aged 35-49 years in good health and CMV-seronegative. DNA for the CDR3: TGTGCCTGGAGTGGAAACGGGTTAGGAACAGATACGCAGTATTTT. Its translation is CAWSGNGLGTDTQYF.